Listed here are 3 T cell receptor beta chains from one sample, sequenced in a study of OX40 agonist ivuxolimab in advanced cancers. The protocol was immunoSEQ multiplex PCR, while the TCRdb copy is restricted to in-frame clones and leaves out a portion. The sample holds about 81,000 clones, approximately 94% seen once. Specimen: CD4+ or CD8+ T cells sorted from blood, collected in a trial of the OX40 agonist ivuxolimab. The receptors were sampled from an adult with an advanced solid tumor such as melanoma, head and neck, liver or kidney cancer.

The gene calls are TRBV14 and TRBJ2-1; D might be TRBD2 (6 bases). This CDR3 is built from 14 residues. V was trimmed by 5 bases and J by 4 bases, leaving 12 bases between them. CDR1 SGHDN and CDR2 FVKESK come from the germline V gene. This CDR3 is CASSGGNRYNEQFF. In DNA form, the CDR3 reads TGTGCCAGCAGCGGGGGGAATCGATACAATGAGCAGTTCTTC.

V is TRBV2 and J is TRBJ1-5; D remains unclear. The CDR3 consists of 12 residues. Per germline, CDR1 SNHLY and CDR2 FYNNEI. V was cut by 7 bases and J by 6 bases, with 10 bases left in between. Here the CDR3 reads CASKTFAQPQHF. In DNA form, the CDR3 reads TGTGCCAGCAAGACATTCGCTCAGCCCCAGCATTTT.

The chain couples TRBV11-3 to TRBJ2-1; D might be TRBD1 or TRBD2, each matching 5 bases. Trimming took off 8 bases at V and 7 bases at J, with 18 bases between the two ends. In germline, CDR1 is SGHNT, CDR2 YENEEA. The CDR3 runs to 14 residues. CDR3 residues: CASGLRDRGNEQFF. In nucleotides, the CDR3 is TGTGCCAGCGGACTCCGGGACCGCGGGAATGAGCAGTTCTTC.